The 7 T cell receptor beta chains below all came from one sample that was sequenced in a study of vaccination effects on CD4 cells after COVID-19. Using immunoSEQ multiplex PCR, the repertoire was profiled, and TCRdb retains in-frame clones only, with some absent. In the table there are 55,000 to 70,000 clones, about 80% of which are singletons. ViraFEST assay sequencing came after antigen-specific CD4+ T cells were expanded with viral peptide pools. Following culture for 9 to 11 days, CD4+ T cells were isolated. The participants, recipients of two vaccine doses, got either BNT162b2 or mRNA-1273. These TCRs' antigens remain unknown. This specimen consisted of CD4+ T cells from PBMCs cultured with HCoV-OC43 spike peptides, obtained after COVID-19 vaccination. As to subset: HCoV-OC43 spike overlapping peptide pool stimulation. The receptors were gathered from a human donor who received a COVID-19 vaccine.

This clone was seen a handful of times. This chain joins TRBV18 and TRBJ1-5, with a weak D call TRBD1 (5 bases). Trimming pared 1 base from V and 4 bases from J, leaving 5 bases between. CDR3 size: 13 residues. Germline lookup yields CDR1 KGHSH and CDR2 LQKENI. The CDR3 bases are TGTGCCAGCTCACCACAGGGGAATCAGCCCCAGCATTTT. This translates into CASSPQGNQPQHF.

The V gene is TRBV2, the J gene TRBJ2-6, with a possible D match to TRBD1 (5 bases). The CDR3 runs 13 residues. The ends were cut back, 9 bases at V and 4 bases at J, with 10 bases in the middle. CDR1 is SNHLY and CDR2 is FYNNEI in the germline V gene. CDR3 bases: TGTGCCAGTACAGGTGTAGGGGCCAACGTCCTGACTTTC. Its translation: CASTGVGANVLTF. Using reference TRBV2 and TRBJ2-6 for the parts outside the CDR3, the full variable domain is EPEVTQTPSHQVTQMGQEVILRCVPISNHLYFYWYRQILGQKVEFLVSFYNNEISEKSEIFDDQFSVERPDGSNFTLKIRSTKLEDSAMYFCASTGVGANVLTFGAGSRLTVL.

This clone came up once. The V call is TRBV6-5, the J call TRBJ1-1; D is ambiguous. Germline-derived CDR1 and CDR2 are MNHEY and SVGAGI. V shed 6 bases and J shed 3 bases, with 11 bases lying between them. The length of the CDR3 is 13 residues. The CDR3 DNA sequence: TGTGCCAGCAGCCCCCCCACAGACACTGAAGCTTTCTTT. This codes for CASSPPTDTEAFF.

The CDR3 bases are TGCGCCAGCAGCTTACAGGGTACACAGCCCCAGCATTTT. As protein: CASSLQGTQPQHF. V gene TRBV5-1 combines with J gene TRBJ1-5; tentatively, D is TRBD1 (6 bases). Trimming shortened V by 2 bases and J by 7 bases, and 10 bases separated the two germline ends. The CDR3 has 13 amino acids. Germline CDR1 is SGHRS and CDR2 is YFSETQ.

On this clone: The sample holds other DNA sequences that translate to the same CDR3. The chain uses TRBV18 and TRBJ2-2; D is possibly TRBD1 (6 bases). Germline CDR1 is KGHSH and CDR2 is LQKENI. V gave up 6 bases and J gave up 0 bases, with 11 bases separating them. The CDR3 spans 15 residues. CDR3 region: CASSPQGTNTGELFF. The CDR3 DNA sequence: TGTGCCAGCTCCCCCCAGGGGACGAACACCGGGGAGCTGTTTTTT.

V gene TRBV28 combines with J gene TRBJ2-7; TRBD2 matches 7 bases. Germline loops: CDR1 MDHEN, CDR2 SYDVKM. With 5 bases clipped from V and 2 bases from J, the junction kept 6 bases outside the gene matches. The CDR3 has 14 residues. This CDR3 is CASSLGGVTYEQYV. The CDR3 nucleotides are TGTGCCAGCAGTCTGGGGGGGGTGACCTACGAGCAGTACGTC.

This clone was counted once. The DNA for the CDR3 is TGTGCCAGCAGCTTGTCGGGGGGGGAGACAGATACGCAGTATTTT. It yields the protein CASSLSGGETDTQYF. The rearrangement links TRBV7-7 to TRBJ2-3; 8 nucleotides match TRBD2. Trimming cost V 3 bases and J 3 bases; bases outside gene matches: 5. The CDR3 totals 15 residues. CDR1 and CDR2 from the germline V gene are SSHAT and FNYEAQ (reference sequence).